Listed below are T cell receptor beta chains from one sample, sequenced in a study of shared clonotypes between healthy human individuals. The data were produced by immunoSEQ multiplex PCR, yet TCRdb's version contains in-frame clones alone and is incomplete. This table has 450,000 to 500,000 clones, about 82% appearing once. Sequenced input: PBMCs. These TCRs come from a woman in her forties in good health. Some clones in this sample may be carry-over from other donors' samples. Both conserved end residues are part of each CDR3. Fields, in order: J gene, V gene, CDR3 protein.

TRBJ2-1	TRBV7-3	CASSSDRYNEQFF
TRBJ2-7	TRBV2	CASNLGTGGREQYF
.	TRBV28	CASRGGIYEQYF
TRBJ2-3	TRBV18	CASSLRPDTQYF
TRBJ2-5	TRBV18	CASSPGLAGLETQYF
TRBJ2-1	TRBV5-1	CASSLGLGAATLAGEQFF
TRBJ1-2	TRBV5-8	CASSPRTGSYGYTF
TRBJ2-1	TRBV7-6	CASSKEDWSSYNEQFF
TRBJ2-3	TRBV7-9	CASSDSGREVDTQYF
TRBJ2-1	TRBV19	CASSRGEPYNEQFF
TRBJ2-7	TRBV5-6	CASSFLTGSYEQYF
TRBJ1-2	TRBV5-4	CASSRRTELYGYTF
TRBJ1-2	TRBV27	CASSLSWGGGDGYTF
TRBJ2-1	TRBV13	CASSAQLAGGQDEQFF
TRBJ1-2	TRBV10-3	CAISEGTGGPLNYGYTF
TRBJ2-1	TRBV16	CASSPPGGLLYNEQFF
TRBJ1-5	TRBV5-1	CASSLTGNQPQHF
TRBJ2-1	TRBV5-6	CASSPRAYNEQFF
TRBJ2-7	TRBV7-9	CASSWSSYEQYF
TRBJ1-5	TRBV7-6	CASRPTAAIQPQHF
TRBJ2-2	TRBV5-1	CASSPREGTGELFF
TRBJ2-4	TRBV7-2	CASSLHTSEIAKNIQYF
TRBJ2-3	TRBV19	CASSSADTQYF
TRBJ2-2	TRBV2	CASSEGPVILTGELFF
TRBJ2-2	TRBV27	CASSSSRVTNTGELFF
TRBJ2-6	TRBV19	CASSIVSGDGANVLTF
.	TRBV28	CASSLEGSTYEQYF
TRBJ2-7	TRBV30	CAWSVHRTSGFSYEQYF
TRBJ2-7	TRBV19	CASSIKRGGPYEQYF
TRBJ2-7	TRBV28	CASSFTSWSSYEQYF
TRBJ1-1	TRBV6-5	CASSYWGSEAFF